The subject of this entry is one T cell receptor (beta chain). Its specificity is not known. The entry originates in a study of long-term antiretroviral therapy in people with HIV. General observations from the study: The range of CDR3 lengths in HIV repertoires proved narrower than that found in controls.

Trimming pared 0 bases from V and 5 bases from J, leaving 15 bases between. The germline V gene encodes CDR1 SGHRS and CDR2 YFSETQ. The CDR3 runs 16 residues. Assay version v3.0 of immunoSEQ was used, and it was run at survey level. Measured with immunoSEQ multiplex PCR; TCRdb has only the in-frame clones, and not every one. The table shows tens of thousands of clones, with around 84% occurring only once. The input for sequencing was unsorted PBMCs, taken 1.9 years after starting antiretroviral therapy. The J gene is TRBJ2-1, the V gene TRBV5-1; perhaps TRBD1 as D (7 bases). The sequence came from a woman aged 45 to 65 with HIV. CDR3 nucleotide sequence: TGCGCCAGCAGCTTGGAGGGGGCAGGGAGGCACAATGAGCAGTTCTTC. Its protein product is CASSLEGAGRHNEQFF. Variable domain in full (rest from reference TRBV5-1 and TRBJ2-1): KAGVTQTPRYLIKTRGQQVTLSCSPISGHRSVSWYQQTPGQGLQFLFEYFSETQRNKGNFPGRFSGRQFSNSRSEMNVSTLELGDSALYLCASSLEGAGRHNEQFFGPGTRLTVL.